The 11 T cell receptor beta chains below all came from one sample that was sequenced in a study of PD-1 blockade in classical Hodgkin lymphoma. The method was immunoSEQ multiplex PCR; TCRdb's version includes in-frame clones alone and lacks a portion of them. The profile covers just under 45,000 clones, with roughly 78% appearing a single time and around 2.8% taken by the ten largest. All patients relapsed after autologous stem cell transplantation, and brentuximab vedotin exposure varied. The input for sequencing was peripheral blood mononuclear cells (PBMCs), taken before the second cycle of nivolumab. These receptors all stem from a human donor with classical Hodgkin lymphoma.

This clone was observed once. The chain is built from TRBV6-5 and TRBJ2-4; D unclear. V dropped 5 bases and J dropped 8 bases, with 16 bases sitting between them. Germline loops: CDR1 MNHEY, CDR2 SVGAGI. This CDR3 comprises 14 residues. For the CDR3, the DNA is TGTGCCAGCAGTGAAGGGATTGTTGAGGACATTCAGTACTTC. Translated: CASSEGIVEDIQYF.

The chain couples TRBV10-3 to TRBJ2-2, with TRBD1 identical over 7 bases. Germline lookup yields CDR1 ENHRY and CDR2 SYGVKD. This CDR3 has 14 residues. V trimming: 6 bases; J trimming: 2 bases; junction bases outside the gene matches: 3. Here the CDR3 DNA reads TGTGCCATCAGCCGGGACAGTAACACCGGGGAGCTGTTTTTT. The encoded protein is CAISRDSNTGELFF.

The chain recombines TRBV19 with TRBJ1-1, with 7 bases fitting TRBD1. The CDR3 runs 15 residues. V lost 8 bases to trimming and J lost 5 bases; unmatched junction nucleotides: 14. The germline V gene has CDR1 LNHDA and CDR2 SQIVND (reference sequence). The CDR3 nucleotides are TGTGCCAGTCAACTTAGGACAGGTACTATAACTGAAGCTTTCTTT. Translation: CASQLRTGTITEAFF.

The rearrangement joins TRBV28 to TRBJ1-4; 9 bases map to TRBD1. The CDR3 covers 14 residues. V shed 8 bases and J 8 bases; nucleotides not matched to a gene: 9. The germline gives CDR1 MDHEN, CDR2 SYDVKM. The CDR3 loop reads CASRGTGLGEKLFF. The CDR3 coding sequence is TGTGCCAGCCGCGGGACAGGGCTTGGAGAAAAACTGTTTTTT.

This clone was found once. For the CDR3, the DNA is TGCAGCGCCCCCCCCGCAGGCCAAGAGACCCAGTACTTC. This sequence encodes CSAPPAGQETQYF. The chain couples TRBV29-1 to TRBJ2-5; no clear D. The V gene's germline CDR1 is SQVTM and CDR2 ANQGSEA. The V end was cut by 7 bases, the J end by 1 base, with 13 bases between. The CDR3 consists of 13 residues.

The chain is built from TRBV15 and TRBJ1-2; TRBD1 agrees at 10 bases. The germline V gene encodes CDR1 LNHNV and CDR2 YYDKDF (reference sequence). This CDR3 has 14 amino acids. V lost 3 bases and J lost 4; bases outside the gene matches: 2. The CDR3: CATSRGTGVYGYTF. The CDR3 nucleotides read TGTGCCACCAGCAGGGGGACAGGGGTCTATGGCTACACCTTC. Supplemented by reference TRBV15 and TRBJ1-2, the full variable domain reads DAMVIQNPRYQVTQFGKPVTLSCSQTLNHNVMYWYQQKSSQAPKLLFHYYDKDFNNEADTPDNFQSRRPNTSFCFLDIRSPGLGDTAMYLCATSRGTGVYGYTFGSGTRLTVV.

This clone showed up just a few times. DNA for the CDR3: TGTGCCAGCAGCTTAGTAATAGACCCCCCGAGGGGCAATCAGCCCCAGCATTTT. This sequence encodes CASSLVIDPPRGNQPQHF. The chain joins TRBV7-8 to TRBJ1-5; no clear D. Germline V CDR1 and CDR2: SGHVS, FQNEAQ. CDR3 size: 18 residues. Trimming left V 1 base short and J 2 bases short, with 18 bases between.

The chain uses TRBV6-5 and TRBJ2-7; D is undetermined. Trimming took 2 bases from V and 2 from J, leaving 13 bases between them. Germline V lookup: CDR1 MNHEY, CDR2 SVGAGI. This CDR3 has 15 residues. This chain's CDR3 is CASSYGKVLPYEQYF. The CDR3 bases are TGTGCCAGCAGTTACGGAAAAGTGTTACCCTACGAGCAGTACTTC.

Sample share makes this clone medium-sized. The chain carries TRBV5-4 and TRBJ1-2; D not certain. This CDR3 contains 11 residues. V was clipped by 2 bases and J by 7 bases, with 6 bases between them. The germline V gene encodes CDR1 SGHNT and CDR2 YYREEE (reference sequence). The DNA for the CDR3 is TGTGCCAGCAGCTTCGAATTTGGCTACACCTTC. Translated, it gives CASSFEFGYTF. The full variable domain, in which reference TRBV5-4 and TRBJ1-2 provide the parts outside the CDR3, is ETGVTQSPTHLIKTRGQQVTLRCSSQSGHNTVSWYQQALGQGPQFIFQYYREEENGRGNFPPRFSGLQFPNYSSELNVNALELDDSALYLCASSFEFGYTFGSGTRLTVV.

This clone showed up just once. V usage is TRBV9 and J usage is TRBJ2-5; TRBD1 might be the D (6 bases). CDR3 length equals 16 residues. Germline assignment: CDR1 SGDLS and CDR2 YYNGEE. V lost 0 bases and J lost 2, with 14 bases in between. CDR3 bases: TGTGCCAGCAGCGTAGCGGGGAACAGGGTTCAAGAGACCCAGTACTTC. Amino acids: CASSVAGNRVQETQYF.

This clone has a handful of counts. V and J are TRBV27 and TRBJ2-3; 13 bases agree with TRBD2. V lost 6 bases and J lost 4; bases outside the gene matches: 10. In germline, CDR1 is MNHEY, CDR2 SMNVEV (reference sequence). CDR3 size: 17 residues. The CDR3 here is CASSLALAGGKADTQYF. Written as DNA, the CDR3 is TGTGCCAGCAGCCTCGCACTAGCGGGAGGGAAGGCAGATACGCAGTATTTT.